The present T cell receptor (beta chain) was sequenced within a study of CD8+CD57+ T cells in acquired aplastic anemia. Trimming left V 2 bases short and J 5 bases short, with 24 bases between. CDR1 is LNHDA, CDR2 SQIVND, per germline (reference sequence). The length of the CDR3 is 18 residues. CDR3 and TCR beta VDJ profiling relied on genomic DNA as the template. TCRdb processed the reads anew with MiXCR; each CDR3 protein has one entry. The sample has some 200,000 distinct CDR3 sequences, under 50% seen once. Flow cytometry had shown expanded CD8+CD57+ cells in the patients chosen for sequencing. Input material: sorted CD4+, CD8+, or CD8+CD57+ T cells (not recorded which) from PBMCs. This rearrangement joins TRBV19 to TRBJ1-2; D gene unclear. This clonotype was obtained from a human donor with aplastic anemia. CDR3 coding DNA: TGTGCCAGTAGTATACAGCTGTTCTCTGGAAACACCATTTATGGCTACACCTTC. It translates to CASSIQLFSGNTIYGYTF.